The 29 T cell receptor beta chains listed next were all sequenced from one sample in a study of identical twins. TCRdb processed the 5' RACE reads anew with MiXCR; each CDR3 protein has one entry. The table records 450,000 to 600,000 distinct CDR3 sequences, 20% to 25% of them present only once. The sample was also linked to a second study, of yellow fever vaccine responses in identical twins.

The specimen was CD4+ T cells sorted from blood. The source is a woman aged 18-29 years in good health.

The chain is built from TRBV3-1 and TRBJ1-1, with TRBD1 as a possible D gene (5 bases). The CDR3 consists of 15 residues. From germline, CDR1 is LGHDT and CDR2 YNNKEL (reference sequence). V was pared by 0 bases and J by 1 base, with 9 bases between. The CDR3 DNA reads TGTGCCAGCAGCCAAGAGGGGGTACCGAACACTGAAGCTTTCTTT. Translating it yields CASSQEGVPNTEAFF.

A few counts support this clonotype. V usage is TRBV5-1 and J usage is TRBJ2-1; D remains ambiguous. The CDR3 consists of 14 residues. CDR1 is SGHRS, CDR2 YFSETQ, per germline. V was clipped by 1 base and J by 4 bases, with 9 bases between them. CDR3 nucleotide sequence: TGCGCCAGCAGCTTGTACGAATCTTACAATGAGCAGTTCTTC. Its translation is CASSLYESYNEQFF.

This clonotype was picked up a small number of times. The rearrangement links TRBV15 to TRBJ1-4; D unclear. Germline loops: CDR1 LNHNV, CDR2 YYDKDF (reference sequence). This CDR3 is 12 amino acids long. V shed 8 bases and J shed 5 bases, with 9 bases lying between them. This CDR3 reads CATHEGNEKLFF. The DNA of the CDR3 is TGTGCCACCCACGAAGGAAATGAAAAACTGTTTTTT.

This rearrangement joins TRBV20-1 to TRBJ2-5; weak D call: TRBD1 (6 bases). Trimming stripped 6 bases from V and 2 bases from J, with 16 bases between. The CDR3 totals 14 residues. Germline values: CDR1 DFQATT, CDR2 SNEGSKA (reference sequence). The CDR3 region has the DNA TGCAGTGCAAGGAATAAACAGGGTCAAGAGACCCAGTACTTC. This codes for CSARNKQGQETQYF.

The chain has TRBV28 and TRBJ2-5; 9 nucleotides line up with TRBD2. CDR1 is MDHEN, CDR2 SYDVKM, per germline. The CDR3 length is 15 residues. Trimming took 4 bases from V and 4 from J; bases not matched to a gene: 7. The CDR3 here is CASSSAGTSTETQYF. DNA of the CDR3: TGTGCCAGCAGTTCCGCCGGGACTAGCACAGAGACCCAGTACTTC.

V gene TRBV2 combines with J gene TRBJ2-4; possibly TRBD1 for D (6 bases). Germline V lookup: CDR1 SNHLY, CDR2 FYNNEI. Trimming cost V 3 bases and J 0 bases, with 21 bases left between them. The CDR3 spans 19 residues. Written as DNA, the CDR3 is TGTGCCAGCAGTGATCCATCGCGCGACAGGATACTAGCCAAAAACATTCAGTACTTC. It translates to CASSDPSRDRILAKNIQYF.

The J gene is TRBJ2-6, the V gene TRBV6-1; D gene uncertain. Germline CDR1 is MNHNS and CDR2 is SASEGT. Trimming took off 6 bases at V and 1 base at J, with 10 bases between the two ends. The length of the CDR3 is 15 residues. CDR3 amino acids: CASSRRFSGANVLTF. CDR3 nucleotide sequence: TGTGCCAGCAGCCGTAGGTTTTCTGGGGCCAACGTCCTGACTTTC.

This clonotype has a single count. The chain links TRBV18 to TRBJ2-1; TRBD1 matches at 12 bases. CDR1 KGHSH and CDR2 LQKENI come from the germline V gene. The CDR3 is 15 residues long. V trimming: 4 bases; J trimming: 9 bases; junction bases outside the gene matches: 7. DNA for the CDR3: TGTGCCAGCTCACTCTCCGGGACAGGGGGCTTTGAGCAGTTCTTC. Translated, it gives CASSLSGTGGFEQFF.

The chain has TRBV20-1 and TRBJ2-1; 7 bases agree with TRBD2. Germline values: CDR1 DFQATT, CDR2 SNEGSKA (reference sequence). The length of the CDR3 is 14 residues. V was pared by 3 bases and J by 9 bases, with 11 bases of the junction left unmatched. The CDR3 is CSASDRNGGTEQFF. The CDR3 DNA follows: TGCAGTGCTAGCGACCGGAACGGGGGGACTGAGCAGTTCTTC.

This clonotype was found a few times. V gene TRBV11-2 combines with J gene TRBJ2-3; TRBD2 matches 10 bases. The J segment lost 0 bases and the V segment lost 2 bases, leaving 2 bases of the junction unmatched. The V gene's germline CDR1 is SGHAT and CDR2 FQNNGV. CDR3 size: 16 residues. This CDR3 reads CASSLLAGVSTDTQYF. CDR3 DNA sequence: TGTGCCAGCAGCTTACTAGCGGGGGTGAGCACAGATACGCAGTATTTT.

This clonotype was seen more than once but under ten times. CDR3: CASSSGGAGYNEQFF. The CDR3 DNA sequence: TGTGCCAGCAGCTCAGGGGGGGCCGGGTACAATGAGCAGTTCTTC. The chain recombines TRBV11-2 with TRBJ2-1, with D possibly being TRBD1 or TRBD2 (7 bases each). This CDR3 has 15 amino acids. Germline CDR1 reads SGHAT; CDR2 reads FQNNGV. The V gene lost 4 bases and the J gene lost 4 bases, with 14 bases spanning the gap.

This clonotype has more than one count but fewer than ten. The J gene is TRBJ1-1, the V gene TRBV6-2 or TRBV6-3; 7 bases are a match to TRBD1. V lost 7 bases and J lost 0; bases outside the gene matches: 14. Germline CDR1 is MNHEY and CDR2 is SVGEGT. The CDR3 loop spans 17 amino acids. CDR3 sequence reads: CASTYRGGRNMNTEAFF. Here the CDR3 DNA reads TGTGCCAGCACCTACAGGGGCGGACGGAACATGAACACTGAAGCTTTCTTT.

This clonotype was recorded a few times. The chain has TRBV20-1 and TRBJ2-1; a weak D match, TRBD2 (6 bases). CDR1 is DFQATT and CDR2 is SNEGSKA in the germline V gene (reference sequence). The CDR3 length is 16 residues. The ends were cut back, 6 bases at V and 2 bases at J, with 20 bases in the middle. The CDR3 loop reads CSANSRETDPYNEQFF. Written as DNA, the CDR3 is TGCAGTGCAAATAGCCGGGAGACAGACCCCTACAATGAGCAGTTCTTC.

The chain uses TRBV6-1 and TRBJ2-1, with TRBD2 matching 14 bases. V lost 5 bases and J lost 0; bases outside the gene matches: 6. This CDR3 comprises 18 residues. Germline V gene sequence: CDR1 MNHNS, CDR2 SASEGT. The CDR3 sequence is CASSPRLAGGSSYNEQFF. CDR3 DNA: TGTGCCAGCAGTCCACGACTAGCGGGAGGGAGCTCCTACAATGAGCAGTTCTTC.

In its sample, this clonotype was seen a few times. The CDR3 region is CASSLDGRRGNYEQYV. Here the CDR3 DNA reads TGTGCCAGCAGCTTAGATGGCCGGCGGGGCAACTACGAGCAGTACGTC. This chain links TRBV7-9 with TRBJ2-7; D might be TRBD2 (6 bases). The germline gives CDR1 SEHNR, CDR2 FQNEAQ (reference sequence). The CDR3 extends over 16 amino acids. V gave up 1 base and J gave up 3 bases, with 16 bases separating them.

In DNA, the CDR3 is TGTGCCAGCAGTCTCCGGACAGAGTCTAACTATGGCTACACCTTC. Protein: CASSLRTESNYGYTF. This rearrangement joins TRBV12-3 or TRBV12-4 to TRBJ1-2, with D possibly matching TRBD1 (6 bases). This CDR3 region has 15 residues. The ends were cut back, 5 bases at V and 0 bases at J, with 13 bases in the middle.

The V and J genes are TRBV10-1 and TRBJ2-1, with 9 bases aligning to TRBD2. CDR1 is WNHNN and CDR2 is SYGVQD in the germline V gene (reference sequence). The CDR3 spans 15 residues. V dropped 4 bases and J dropped 7; count of bases not matched to a gene: 8. The CDR3 DNA is TGCGCCAGCAGTGGGATAGCGGGAGCGGGAAATGAGCAGTTCTTC. Residues: CASSGIAGAGNEQFF.

This clonotype has more than one count but fewer than ten. The chain carries TRBV7-6 and TRBJ2-5; TRBD1 matches at 8 bases. Germline V gene sequence: CDR1 SGHVS, CDR2 FNYEAQ. There are 14 residues in the CDR3. V shed 2 bases and J 5 bases; nucleotides not matched to a gene: 4. CDR3 protein: CASSLQRTGETQYF. The CDR3 nucleotides are TGTGCCAGCAGCTTACAAAGGACAGGGGAGACCCAGTACTTC. Drawing the rest from reference TRBV7-6 and TRBJ2-5, the complete variable domain is GAGVSQSPRYKVTKRGQDVALRCDPISGHVSLYWYRQALGQGPEFLTYFNYEAQQDKSGLPNDRFSAERPEGSISTLTIQRTEQRDSAMYRCASSLQRTGETQYFGPGTRLLVL.

This clonotype was detected a few times. The chain uses TRBV12-3 or TRBV12-4 and TRBJ1-1; TRBD1 agrees at 7 bases. Trimming at V came to 1 base and at J to 5 bases, leaving 7 bases not matched to a gene. There are 15 residues in the CDR3. The CDR3 DNA is TGTGCCAGCAGTTTAGACCGACAGGGTAGGACTGAAGCTTTCTTT. Its translation is CASSLDRQGRTEAFF.

This clonotype has only a few counts. The rearrangement uses TRBV6-1 and TRBJ2-5; the match to TRBD2 covers 9 bases. Trimming removed 5 bases from V and 9 bases from J; junction bases left unmatched: 13. The CDR3 runs 15 residues. The germline gives CDR1 MNHNS, CDR2 SASEGT. The CDR3 bases are TGTGCCAGCAGTCGGGGGACTAGCCGAACAGGGGCCCAGTACTTC. It is translated as CASSRGTSRTGAQYF.

The chain uses TRBV24-1 and TRBJ1-5; 9 bases line up with TRBD1. This CDR3 has 13 amino acids. Trimming cost V 9 bases and J 5 bases; bases outside gene matches: 4. Germline-derived CDR1 and CDR2 are KGHDR and SFDVKD. CDR3 loop: CATGTGPYQPQHF. The CDR3 coding sequence is TGTGCCACCGGGACAGGGCCCTATCAGCCCCAGCATTTT.

This clonotype was seen only a few times. The genes are TRBV28 and TRBJ2-1; no clear D. V was shortened by 5 bases and J by 0 bases, with 14 bases between the two germline ends. The V gene's germline CDR1 is MDHEN and CDR2 SYDVKM. The CDR3 spans 16 residues. CDR3: CASSPRRTSSYNEQFF. The CDR3 coding sequence is TGTGCCAGCAGTCCCCGCCGTACGAGCTCCTACAATGAGCAGTTCTTC.

The CDR3 region has the DNA TGTGCCAGCAGCTCTGTGACTAGCTATTCCGATGAGCAGTTCTTC. Amino acids: CASSSVTSYSDEQFF. The chain joins TRBV5-6 to TRBJ2-1; 7 bases fit TRBD2. The CDR3 has 15 amino acids. Germline V gene data show CDR1 as SGHDT and CDR2 as YYEEEE. V was pared by 3 bases and J by 8 bases, with 11 bases of the junction left unmatched. Filled out from reference TRBV5-6 and TRBJ2-1, the complete variable domain reads DAGVTQSPTHLIKTRGQQVTLRCSPKSGHDTVSWYQQALGQGPQFIFQYYEEEERQRGNFPDRFSGHQFPNYSSELNVNALLLGDSALYLCASSSVTSYSDEQFFGPGTRLTVL.

This clonotype was observed a handful of times. J is TRBJ1-5 and V is TRBV12-3 or TRBV12-4; 8 nucleotides agree with TRBD1. The J segment lost 2 bases and the V segment lost 6 bases, leaving 3 bases of the junction unmatched. This CDR3 is 14 amino acids long. The CDR3 sequence is CASSHRGGNQPQHF. For the CDR3, the DNA is TGTGCCAGCAGCCACAGGGGGGGCAATCAGCCCCAGCATTTT.

This clonotype was counted between two and nine times. The CDR3 DNA sequence: TGTGCCATCTCCGAATGGGGAGGCAAAAACATTCAGTACTTC. This translates into CAISEWGGKNIQYF. V is TRBV10-3 and J is TRBJ2-4; the D gene is possibly TRBD2 (6 bases). Germline V gene data show CDR1 as ENHRY and CDR2 as SYGVKD. The CDR3 is 14 amino acids. V lost 8 bases, J lost 3 bases, and 14 bases lay in between.

The rearrangement links TRBV20-1 to TRBJ1-1; 7 bases are shared with TRBD1. The CDR3 runs 13 residues. Per the germline V gene, CDR1 is DFQATT and CDR2 is SNEGSKA (reference sequence). V gave up 6 bases and J gave up 6 bases; unmatched junction bases: 10. CDR3 nucleotides: TGCAGTGCCAGGAGACAGGGCTTATCTGAAGCTTTCTTT. Translated: CSARRQGLSEAFF.

The V call is TRBV12-3 or TRBV12-4, the J call TRBJ1-2, with 9 nucleotides matching TRBD1. J was trimmed by 2 bases and V by 6 bases; bases with no gene match: 10. This CDR3 is 16 amino acids long. DNA for the CDR3: TGTGCCAGCAGCCGCAGCGGGACAGGGAAAAACTATGGCTACACCTTC. Translation: CASSRSGTGKNYGYTF.

The chain has TRBV10-3 and TRBJ2-1, with TRBD2 matching over 10 bases. The ends lost 6 bases at V and 8 bases at J; junction bases unmatched: 7. This CDR3 comprises 14 residues. Germline loops: CDR1 ENHRY, CDR2 SYGVKD. The CDR3 region has the DNA TGTGCCATCAGCTCGGGACTAGCGTATGATGAGCAGTTCTTC. This translates into CAISSGLAYDEQFF.

The chain combines TRBV28 with TRBJ2-1; D possibly matches TRBD1 or TRBD2 (5 bases each). From germline, CDR1 is MDHEN and CDR2 SYDVKM. V was trimmed by 6 bases and J by 4 bases, leaving 19 bases between them. The length of the CDR3 is 16 residues. CDR3 DNA sequence: TGTGCCAGCAGAAAACCCGGGACGGGCAATTACAATGAGCAGTTCTTC. Encoded protein: CASRKPGTGNYNEQFF.